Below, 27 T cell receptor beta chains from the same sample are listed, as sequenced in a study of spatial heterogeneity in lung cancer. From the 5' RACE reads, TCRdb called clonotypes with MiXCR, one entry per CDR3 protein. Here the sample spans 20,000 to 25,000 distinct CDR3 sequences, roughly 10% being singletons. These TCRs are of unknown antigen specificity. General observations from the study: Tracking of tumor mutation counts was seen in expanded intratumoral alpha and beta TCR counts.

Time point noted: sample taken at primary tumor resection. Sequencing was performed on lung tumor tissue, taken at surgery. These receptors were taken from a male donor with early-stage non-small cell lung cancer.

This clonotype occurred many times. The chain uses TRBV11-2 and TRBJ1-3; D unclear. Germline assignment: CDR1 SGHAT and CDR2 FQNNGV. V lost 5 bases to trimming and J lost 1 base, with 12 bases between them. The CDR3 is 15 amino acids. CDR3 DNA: TGTGCCAGCAGCCAAACCCGGGGTTCTGGAAACACCATATATTTT. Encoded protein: CASSQTRGSGNTIYF.

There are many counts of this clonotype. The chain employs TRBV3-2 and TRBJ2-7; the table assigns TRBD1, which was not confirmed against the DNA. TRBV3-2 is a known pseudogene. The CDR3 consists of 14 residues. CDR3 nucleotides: TGTGCCAGCAGCTTCTGTTCGAGGGGGCACGAGCAGTACTTC. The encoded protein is CASSFCSRGHEQYF.

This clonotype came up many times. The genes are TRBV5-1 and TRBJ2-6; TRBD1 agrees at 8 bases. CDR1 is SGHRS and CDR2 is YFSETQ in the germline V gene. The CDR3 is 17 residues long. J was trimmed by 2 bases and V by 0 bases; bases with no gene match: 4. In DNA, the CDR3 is TGCGCCAGCAGCTTGGGGACAGGGTCAGCTGGGGCCAACGTCCTGACTTTC. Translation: CASSLGTGSAGANVLTF.

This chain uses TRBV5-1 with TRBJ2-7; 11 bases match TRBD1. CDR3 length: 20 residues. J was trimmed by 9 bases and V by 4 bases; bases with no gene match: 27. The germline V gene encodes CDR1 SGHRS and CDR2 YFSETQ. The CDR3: CASSPLPGQGVLTSDTVQYF. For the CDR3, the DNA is TGCGCCAGCAGCCCCCTTCCGGGACAGGGGGTTCTCACGAGTGATACGGTGCAGTACTTC.

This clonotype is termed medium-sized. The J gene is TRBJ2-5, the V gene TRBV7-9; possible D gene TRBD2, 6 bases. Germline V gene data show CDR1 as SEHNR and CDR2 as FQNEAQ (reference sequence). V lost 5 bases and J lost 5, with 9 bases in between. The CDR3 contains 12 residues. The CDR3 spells CASSRTKETQYF. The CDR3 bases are TGTGCCAGCAGCCGGACTAAGGAGACCCAGTACTTC.

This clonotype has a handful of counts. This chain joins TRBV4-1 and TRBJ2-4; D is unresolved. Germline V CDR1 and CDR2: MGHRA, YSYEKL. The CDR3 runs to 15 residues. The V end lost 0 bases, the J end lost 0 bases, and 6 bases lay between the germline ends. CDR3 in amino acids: CASSQEPTAKNIQYF. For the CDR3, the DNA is TGCGCCAGCAGCCAAGAACCGACAGCCAAAAACATTCAGTACTTC.

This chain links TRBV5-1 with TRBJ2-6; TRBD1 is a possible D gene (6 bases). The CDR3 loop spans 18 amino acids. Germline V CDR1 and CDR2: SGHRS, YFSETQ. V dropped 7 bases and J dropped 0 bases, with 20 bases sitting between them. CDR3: CASAERTVIYSGANVLTF. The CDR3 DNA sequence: TGCGCCAGCGCCGAAAGGACAGTAATCTACTCTGGGGCCAACGTCCTGACTTTC.

The DNA of the CDR3 is TGTGCCAGCAGCCCCGGACTAGCGGCAGATACGCAGTATTTT. Its protein is CASSPGLAADTQYF. The genes are TRBV7-2 and TRBJ2-3, with 10 bases matching TRBD2. The CDR3 has 14 residues. V lost 5 bases to trimming and J lost 4 bases; unmatched junction nucleotides: 3. Looked up from germline, CDR1 is SGHTA and CDR2 is FQGNSA.

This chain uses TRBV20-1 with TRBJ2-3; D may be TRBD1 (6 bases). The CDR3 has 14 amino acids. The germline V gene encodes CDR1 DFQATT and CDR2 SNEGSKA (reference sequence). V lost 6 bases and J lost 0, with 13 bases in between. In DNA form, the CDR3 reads TGCAGTGCATGGAGTGGACAGAGCACAGATACGCAGTATTTT. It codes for CSAWSGQSTDTQYF.

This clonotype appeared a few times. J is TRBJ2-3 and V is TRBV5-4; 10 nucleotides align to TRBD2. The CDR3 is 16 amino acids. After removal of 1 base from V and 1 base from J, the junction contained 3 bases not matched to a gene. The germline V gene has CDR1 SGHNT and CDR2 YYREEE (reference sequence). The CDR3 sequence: CASSLYLAGGTDTQYF. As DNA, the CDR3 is TGTGCCAGCAGCTTGTATCTAGCGGGGGGCACAGATACGCAGTATTTT. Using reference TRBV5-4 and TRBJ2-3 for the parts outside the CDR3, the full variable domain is ETGVTQSPTHLIKTRGQQVTLRCSSQSGHNTVSWYQQALGQGPQFIFQYYREEENGRGNFPPRFSGLQFPNYSSELNVNALELDDSALYLCASSLYLAGGTDTQYFGPGTRLTVL.

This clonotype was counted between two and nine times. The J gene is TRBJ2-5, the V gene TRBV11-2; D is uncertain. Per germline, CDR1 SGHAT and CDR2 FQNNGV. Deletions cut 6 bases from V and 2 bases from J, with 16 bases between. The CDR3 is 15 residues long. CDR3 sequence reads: CASRFEEHRQETQYF. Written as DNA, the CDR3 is TGTGCCAGCAGATTCGAAGAGCACCGTCAAGAGACCCAGTACTTC. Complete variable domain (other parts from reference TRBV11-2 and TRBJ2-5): EAGVAQSPRYKIIEKRQSVAFWCNPISGHATLYWYQQILGQGPKLLIQFQNNGVVDDSQLPKDRFSAERLKGVDSTLKIQPAKLEDSAVYLCASRFEEHRQETQYFGPGTRLLVL.

The CDR3 reads CASCRDTSGNTIYF. In DNA, the CDR3 is TGTGCCAGTTGTCGGGACACCTCTGGAAACACCATATATTTT. J is TRBJ1-3 and V is TRBV6-5; D possibly corresponds to TRBD1 (6 bases). V lost 9 bases, J lost 0 bases, and 12 bases lay in between. Germline V gene lookup returns CDR1 MNHEY and CDR2 SVGAGI. The CDR3 is 14 residues long.

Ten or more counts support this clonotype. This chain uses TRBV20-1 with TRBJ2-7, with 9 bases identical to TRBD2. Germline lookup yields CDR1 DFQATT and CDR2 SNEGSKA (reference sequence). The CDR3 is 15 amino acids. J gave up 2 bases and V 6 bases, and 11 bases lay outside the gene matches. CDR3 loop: CSANSPGTSTYEQYF. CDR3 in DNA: TGCAGTGCAAACTCTCCCGGGACTAGCACCTACGAGCAGTACTTC.

CDR3 DNA: TGTGCCAGCAATCGGGACCCCCCCCGGCGGGAGACCCAGTACTTC. Its translation: CASNRDPPRRETQYF. V is TRBV2 and J is TRBJ2-5, with D perhaps matching TRBD1 or TRBD2 (5 bases each). Germline V gene data show CDR1 as SNHLY and CDR2 as FYNNEI. V gave up 7 bases and J gave up 5 bases, with 20 bases separating them. The CDR3 has 15 residues.

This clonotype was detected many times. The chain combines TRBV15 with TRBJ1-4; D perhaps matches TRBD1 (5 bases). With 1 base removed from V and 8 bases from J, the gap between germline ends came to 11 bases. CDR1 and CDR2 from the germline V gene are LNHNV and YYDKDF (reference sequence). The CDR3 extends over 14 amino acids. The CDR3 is CATSRVGAAEKLFF. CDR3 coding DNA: TGTGCCACCAGCAGAGTTGGGGCGGCGGAAAAACTGTTTTTT.

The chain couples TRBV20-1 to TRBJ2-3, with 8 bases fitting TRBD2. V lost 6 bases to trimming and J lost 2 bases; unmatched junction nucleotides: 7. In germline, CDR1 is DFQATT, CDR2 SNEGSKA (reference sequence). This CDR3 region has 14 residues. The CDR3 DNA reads TGCAGTGCCCAGCGGGGGAGGGCCACAGATACGCAGTATTTT. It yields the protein CSAQRGRATDTQYF.

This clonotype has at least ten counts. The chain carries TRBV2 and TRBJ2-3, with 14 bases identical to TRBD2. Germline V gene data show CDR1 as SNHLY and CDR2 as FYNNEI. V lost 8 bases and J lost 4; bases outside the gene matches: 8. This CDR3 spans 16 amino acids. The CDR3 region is CASLGTSGSPPDTQYF. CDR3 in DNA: TGTGCCAGCCTCGGGACTAGCGGGAGTCCTCCAGATACGCAGTATTTT.

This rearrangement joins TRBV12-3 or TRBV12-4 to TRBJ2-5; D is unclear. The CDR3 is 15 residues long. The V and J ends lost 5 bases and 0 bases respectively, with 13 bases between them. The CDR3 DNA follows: TGTGCCAGCAGTACCGGGCCGAACTACCAAGAGACCCAGTACTTC. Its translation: CASSTGPNYQETQYF.

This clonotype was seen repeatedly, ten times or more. CDR3: CASSAWGGSSYNEQFF. As DNA, the CDR3 is TGTGCCAGCAGCGCCTGGGGCGGGAGCTCCTACAATGAGCAGTTCTTC. This rearrangement joins TRBV7-2 to TRBJ2-1, with 7 bases lining up with TRBD2. Germline lookup yields CDR1 SGHTA and CDR2 FQGNSA. CDR3 size: 16 residues. The trim removed 5 bases at V and 0 bases at J, leaving 7 bases unmatched.

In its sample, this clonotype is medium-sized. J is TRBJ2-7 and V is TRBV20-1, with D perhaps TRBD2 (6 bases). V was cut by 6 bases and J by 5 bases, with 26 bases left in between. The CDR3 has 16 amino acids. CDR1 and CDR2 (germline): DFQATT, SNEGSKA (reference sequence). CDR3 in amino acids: CSARGQKLTRGNEQYF. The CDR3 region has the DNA TGCAGTGCGCGGGGCCAAAAATTGACTAGAGGGAACGAGCAGTACTTC.

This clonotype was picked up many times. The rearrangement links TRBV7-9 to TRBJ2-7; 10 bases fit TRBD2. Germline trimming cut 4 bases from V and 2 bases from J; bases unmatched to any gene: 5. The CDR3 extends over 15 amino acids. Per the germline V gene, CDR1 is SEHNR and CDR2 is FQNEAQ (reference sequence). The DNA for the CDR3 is TGTGCCAGCAGCTCCGGACTAGCGGAGACCTACGAGCAGTACTTC. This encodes CASSSGLAETYEQYF.

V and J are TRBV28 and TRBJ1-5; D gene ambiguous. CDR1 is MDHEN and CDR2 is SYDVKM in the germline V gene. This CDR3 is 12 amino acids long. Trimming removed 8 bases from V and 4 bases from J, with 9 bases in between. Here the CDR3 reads CASGQPNQPQHF. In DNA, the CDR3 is TGTGCCAGCGGGCAGCCGAATCAGCCCCAGCATTTT.

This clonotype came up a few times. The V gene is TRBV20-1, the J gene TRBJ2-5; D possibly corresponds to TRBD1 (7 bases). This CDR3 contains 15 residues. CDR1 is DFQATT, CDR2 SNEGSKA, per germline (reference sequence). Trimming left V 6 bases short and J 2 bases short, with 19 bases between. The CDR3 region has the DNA TGCAGTGCGGGAAGGGCAGGGGGAGGTCAAGAGACCCAGTACTTC. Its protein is CSAGRAGGGQETQYF.

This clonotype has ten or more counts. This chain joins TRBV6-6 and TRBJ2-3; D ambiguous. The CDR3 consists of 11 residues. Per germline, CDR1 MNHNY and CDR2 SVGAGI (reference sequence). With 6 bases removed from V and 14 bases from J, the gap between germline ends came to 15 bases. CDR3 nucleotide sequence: TGTGCCAGCAGCCTCGCTAGGCGCTCGTATTTT. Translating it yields CASSLARRSYF.

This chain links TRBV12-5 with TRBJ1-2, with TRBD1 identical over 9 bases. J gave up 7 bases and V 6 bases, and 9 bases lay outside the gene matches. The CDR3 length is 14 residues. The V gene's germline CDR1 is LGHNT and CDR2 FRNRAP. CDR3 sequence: CASGTGTGWGGYTF. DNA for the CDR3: TGTGCTAGTGGGACCGGGACAGGGTGGGGTGGCTACACCTTC.

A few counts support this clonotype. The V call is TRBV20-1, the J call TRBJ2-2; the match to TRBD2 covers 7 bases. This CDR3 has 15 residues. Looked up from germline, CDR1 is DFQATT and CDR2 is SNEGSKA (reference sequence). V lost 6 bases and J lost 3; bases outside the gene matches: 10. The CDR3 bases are TGCAGTGCATTTAAGCGGGGCCCCGACACCGGGGAGCTGTTTTTT. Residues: CSAFKRGPDTGELFF.

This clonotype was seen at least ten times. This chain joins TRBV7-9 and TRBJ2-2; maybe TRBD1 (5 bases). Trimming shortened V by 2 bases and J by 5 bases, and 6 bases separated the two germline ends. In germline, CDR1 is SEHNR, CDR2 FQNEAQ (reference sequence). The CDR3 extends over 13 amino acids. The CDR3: CASSLQGTGELFF. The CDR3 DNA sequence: TGTGCCAGCAGCTTACAGGGAACCGGGGAGCTGTTTTTT.